This T cell receptor beta chain is from a study of blood T cell repertoires in COVID-19. Study details: The cDNA or gDNA used as material had been derived from T cells, B-cell-depleted T cells, or PBMCs.

This CDR3 is 15 amino acids long. Trimming took off 9 bases at V and 0 bases at J, with 15 bases between the two ends. Germline CDR1 reads LNHDA; CDR2 reads SQIVND (reference sequence). Allocation to cohorts depended on clinical history reported by the participants. Method: immunoSEQ multiplex PCR; TCRdb's copy keeps in-frame clones and lacks some. The data show 490,000 or so clones, with about 88% seen just once and approximately 8% held by the top ten. This clone was detected once. The material sequenced was PBMCs or T cells enriched from blood (not recorded which). The clonotype was recovered from a woman aged 55 to 70 who had recovered from COVID-19. V usage is TRBV19 and J usage is TRBJ1-5; D call uncertain. The CDR3 nucleotides read TGTGCCAGCGCAACGACACAGTATAGCAATCAGCCCCAGCATTTT. Translation gives CASATTQYSNQPQHF.